This entry lists 18 T cell receptor beta chains sequenced from one sample in a study of neurological immune-mediated disorders. Each CDR3 protein is one row after TCRdb ran MiXCR on the 5' RACE reads. The table has around 66,000 distinct CDR3 sequences, roughly 5.5% seen once. The sequenced sample consisted of PBMCs. All receptors derive from a woman in her 30s with multiple sclerosis.

The sample holds many counts of this clonotype. The rearrangement links TRBV2 to TRBJ2-2; TRBD2 aligns across 7 bases. The CDR3 sequence is 15 residues long. Germline assignment: CDR1 SNHLY and CDR2 FYNNEI. After removal of 6 bases from V and 8 bases from J, the junction contained 12 bases not matched to a gene. This chain's CDR3 is CASRTGRNNMGELFF. Written as DNA, the CDR3 is TGTGCCAGCAGGACCGGGAGGAACAACATGGGGGAGCTGTTTTTT.

The V call is TRBV7-9, the J call TRBJ1-5; D is uncertain. The CDR3 loop spans 15 amino acids. The V gene lost 1 base and the J gene lost 2 bases, with 9 bases spanning the gap. CDR1 is SEHNR, CDR2 FQNEAQ, per germline (reference sequence). The CDR3 DNA reads as TGTGCCAGCAGCTTAGGATCTGGTCGCAATCAGCCCCAGCATTTT. Its translation: CASSLGSGRNQPQHF.

This clonotype was detected ten times or more. This sequence joins TRBV5-1 and TRBJ2-3; D is unresolved. The germline V gene encodes CDR1 SGHRS and CDR2 YFSETQ. Trimming cost V 4 bases and J 13 bases, with 22 bases left between them. The CDR3 is made up of 14 amino acids. The CDR3 nucleotides read TGCGCCAGCAGCCCCGCCGCTGAAGGAAAGGTGAAGTATTTT. Protein sequence: CASSPAAEGKVKYF.

Many counts were recorded for this clonotype. The V gene is TRBV4-1, the J gene TRBJ1-2, with D tentatively TRBD1 (5 bases). Germline loops: CDR1 MGHRA, CDR2 YSYEKL. The ends were cut back, 3 bases at V and 2 bases at J, with 13 bases in the middle. CDR3 length: 15 amino acids. The CDR3 reads CASSQSTASNYGYTF. The CDR3 nucleotides are TGCGCCAGCAGCCAGTCGACAGCGTCAAACTATGGCTACACCTTC.

This clonotype was seen many times. The chain uses TRBV20-1 and TRBJ1-5; TRBD1 might be the D (6 bases). CDR1 DFQATT and CDR2 SNEGSKA come from the germline V gene (reference sequence). The CDR3 is 16 amino acids. The germline V and J ends were trimmed by 1 base and 5 bases, with 18 bases remaining between them. The DNA of the CDR3 is TGCAGTGCTAGAGGCGATTGGACAGCGGATTATCAGCCCCAGCATTTT. Protein sequence: CSARGDWTADYQPQHF.

Points on this clonotype: A read error is possible here, since a much larger clone lies one base away. The chain has TRBV6-1 and TRBJ1-1; D is ambiguous. The CDR3 totals 12 residues. V was shortened by 2 bases and J by 7 bases, with 8 bases between the two germline ends. The V gene's germline CDR1 is MNHNS and CDR2 SASEGT. The DNA of the CDR3 is TGTGCCAGCAGTGAAAGGGTCGGTGAAGCTTTCTTT. Protein: CASSERVGEAFF.

This clonotype appeared many times. The gene calls are TRBV5-1 and TRBJ2-7; perhaps TRBD1 as D (6 bases). The CDR3 has 12 amino acids. The V gene's germline CDR1 is SGHRS and CDR2 YFSETQ. The germline V and J ends were trimmed by 4 bases and 6 bases, with 11 bases remaining between them. DNA of the CDR3: TGCGCCAGCAGCCCAGGGGACGGCGAGCAGTACTTC. Protein: CASSPGDGEQYF.

This clonotype was detected many times. The chain links TRBV7-2 to TRBJ2-1; D possibly corresponds to TRBD1 (5 bases). Germline assignment: CDR1 SGHTA and CDR2 FQGNSA. CDR3 length: 15 residues. The ends were cut back, 3 bases at V and 3 bases at J, with 12 bases in the middle. The CDR3 nucleotides are TGTGCCAGCAGCTTGGAGACAGCCTTCTACAATGAGCAGTTCTTC. Translated, it gives CASSLETAFYNEQFF.

In its sample, this clonotype was seen a few times. A read error is possible here, since a much larger clone lies one base away. This chain connects TRBV20-1 to TRBJ1-3; the D gene is possibly TRBD1 (5 bases). This CDR3 has 13 residues. CDR1 and CDR2 (germline): DFQATT, SNEGSKA (reference sequence). Here the CDR3 DNA reads TGCAGTGCTAGCGGGACCTCTGGAAAAACCATATATTTT. This gives the protein CSASGTSGKTIYF.

To note about this clonotype: A much larger clone differs from this one at a single base, so this may be a read error. This chain links TRBV28 with TRBJ1-5, with D perhaps matching TRBD1 (5 bases). V was cut by 10 bases and J by 1 base, with 14 bases left in between. This CDR3 spans 14 amino acids. CDR1 is MDHEN and CDR2 is SYDVKM in the germline V gene. The CDR3 protein is CANRQTYSNQPQHF. The CDR3 DNA follows: TGTGCCAACAGGCAGACATACAGCAATCAGCCCCAGCATTTT.

This clonotype came up many times. V usage is TRBV20-1 and J usage is TRBJ2-5; D remains unclear. The germline V gene encodes CDR1 DFQATT and CDR2 SNEGSKA (reference sequence). Trimming left V 5 bases short and J 4 bases short, with 5 bases between. This CDR3 has 10 residues. DNA for the CDR3: TGCAGTGCTGGAAGAGAGACCCAGTACTTC. Translating gives CSAGRETQYF.

This clonotype was observed a handful of times. A read error may produce the germline difference seen at one junction end. The V gene is TRBV20-1, the J gene TRBJ1-5; TRBD1 is a possible D gene (5 bases). The CDR3 sequence is 15 residues long. Germline CDR1 and CDR2: DFQATT and SNEGSKA (reference sequence). The CDR3 spells CSAARNGGGGQPQNF. The CDR3 DNA follows: TGCAGTGCTGCCAGGAATGGGGGGGGTGGGCAGCCCCAGAATTTT.

This clonotype showed up many times. V usage is TRBV20-1 and J usage is TRBJ2-7; the D gene is possibly TRBD1 (6 bases). V shed 4 bases and J shed 5 bases, with 9 bases lying between them. The CDR3 contains 11 residues. CDR1 DFQATT and CDR2 SNEGSKA come from the germline V gene (reference sequence). In DNA, the CDR3 is TGCAGTGCTACCACAGGGAACGAGCAGTACTTC. Protein: CSATTGNEQYF.

This clonotype appeared many times. This chain links TRBV20-1 with TRBJ1-6; 8 nucleotides agree with TRBD1. The CDR3 is 17 amino acids. The ends lost 7 bases at V and 9 bases at J; junction bases unmatched: 20. Germline V gene data show CDR1 as DFQATT and CDR2 as SNEGSKA (reference sequence). The CDR3 DNA reads TGCAGTGGTGTGAAAACCAAATTGGACAGGGAAAGTTCACCCCTCCACTTT. Protein: CSGVKTKLDRESSPLHF.

This clonotype was seen a few times. This sequence joins TRBV6-1 and TRBJ1-6; no clear D gene. V was pared by 2 bases and J by 6 bases, with 8 bases between. Germline values: CDR1 MNHNS, CDR2 SASEGT. CDR3 length: 14 residues. The CDR3 reads CASSEPGLNSPLHF. The CDR3 DNA follows: TGTGCCAGCAGTGAACCTGGCCTTAATTCACCCCTCCACTTT.

This clonotype was counted only a few times. CDR3 region: CSVWELSSGANVLTF. The CDR3 DNA is TGCAGCGTCTGGGAGCTCAGCTCTGGGGCCAACGTCCTGACTTTC. The chain carries TRBV29-1 and TRBJ2-6; D is perhaps TRBD2 (5 bases). CDR1 and CDR2 from the germline V gene are SQVTM and ANQGSEA. Trimming removed 6 bases at V and 0 bases at J, with 12 bases between. CDR3 length equals 15 residues.

This clonotype has at least ten counts. The chain employs TRBV28 and TRBJ2-7; 9 bases map to TRBD1. After removal of 8 bases from V and 4 bases from J, the junction contained 9 bases not matched to a gene. The CDR3 totals 14 residues. Germline CDR1 is MDHEN and CDR2 is SYDVKM. The CDR3 loop is CASEAGTGYYEQYF. CDR3 DNA sequence: TGTGCCAGCGAGGCCGGGACAGGGTATTACGAGCAGTACTTC. The variable domain in full, with the rest retrieved from reference TRBV28 and TRBJ2-7, is DVKVTQSSRYLVKRTGEKVFLECVQDMDHENMFWYRQDPGLGLRLIYFSYDVKMKEKGDIPEGYSVSREKKERFSLILESASTNQTSMYLCASEAGTGYYEQYFGPGTRLTVT.

There are a few counts of this clonotype. The chain has TRBV10-3 and TRBJ2-5; D gene uncertain. The CDR3 consists of 14 residues. Germline values: CDR1 ENHRY, CDR2 SYGVKD. V lost 7 bases and J lost 5, with 17 bases in between. CDR3 in DNA: TGTGCCATCAATACAGATGGGATTGGGGAGACCCAGTACTTC. Its protein product is CAINTDGIGETQYF.